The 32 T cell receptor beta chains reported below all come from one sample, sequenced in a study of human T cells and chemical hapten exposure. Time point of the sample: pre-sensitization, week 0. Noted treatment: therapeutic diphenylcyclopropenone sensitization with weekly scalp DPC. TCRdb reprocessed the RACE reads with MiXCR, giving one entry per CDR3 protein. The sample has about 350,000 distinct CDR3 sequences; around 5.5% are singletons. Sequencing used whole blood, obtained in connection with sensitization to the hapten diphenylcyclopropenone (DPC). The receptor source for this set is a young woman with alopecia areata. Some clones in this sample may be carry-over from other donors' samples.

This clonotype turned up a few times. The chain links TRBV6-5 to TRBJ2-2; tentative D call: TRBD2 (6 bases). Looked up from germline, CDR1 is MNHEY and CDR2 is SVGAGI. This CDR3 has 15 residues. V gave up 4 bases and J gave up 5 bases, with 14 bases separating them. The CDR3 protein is CASSSVLGRTGELFF. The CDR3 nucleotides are TGTGCCAGCAGTTCGGTGCTTGGGAGGACCGGGGAGCTGTTTTTT.

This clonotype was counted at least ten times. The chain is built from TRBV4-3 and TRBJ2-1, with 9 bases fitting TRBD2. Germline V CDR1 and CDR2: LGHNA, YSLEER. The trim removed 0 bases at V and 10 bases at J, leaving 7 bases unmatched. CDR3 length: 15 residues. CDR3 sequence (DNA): TGCGCCAGCAGCCAAGACTCTAGCGGGGCTGACGAGCAGTTCTTC. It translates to CASSQDSSGADEQFF.

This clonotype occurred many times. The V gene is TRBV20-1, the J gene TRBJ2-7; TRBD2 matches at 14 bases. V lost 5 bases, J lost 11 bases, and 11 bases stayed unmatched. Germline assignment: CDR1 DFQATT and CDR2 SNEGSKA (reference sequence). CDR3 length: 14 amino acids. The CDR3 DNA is TGCAGTGCTTGGAGGGGGACTAGCGGGAGCCGGGAGTACTTC. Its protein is CSAWRGTSGSREYF.

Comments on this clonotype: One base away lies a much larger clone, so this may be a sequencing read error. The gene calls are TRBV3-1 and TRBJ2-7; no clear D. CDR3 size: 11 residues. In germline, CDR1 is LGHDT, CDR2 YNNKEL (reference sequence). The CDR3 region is CASCQALEQYF. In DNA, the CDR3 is TGTGCCAGCTGCCAAGCTCTCGAGCAGTACTTC.

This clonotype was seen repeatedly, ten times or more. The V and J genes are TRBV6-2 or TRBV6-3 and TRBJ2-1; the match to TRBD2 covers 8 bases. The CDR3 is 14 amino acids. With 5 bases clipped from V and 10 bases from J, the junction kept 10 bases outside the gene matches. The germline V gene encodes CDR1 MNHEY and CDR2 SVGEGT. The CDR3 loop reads CASSEDGGAGEQFF. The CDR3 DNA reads TGTGCCAGCAGTGAAGACGGGGGGGCAGGGGAGCAGTTCTTC.

The CDR3 loop is CASSLAGVTNSPLHF. The CDR3 DNA follows: TGTGCCAGCAGCTTAGCCGGAGTAACCAATTCACCCCTCCACTTT. The chain uses TRBV7-2 and TRBJ1-6, with unresolved D. Trimming pared 0 bases from V and 7 bases from J, leaving 10 bases between. The germline gives CDR1 SGHTA, CDR2 FQGNSA. The CDR3 has 15 amino acids.

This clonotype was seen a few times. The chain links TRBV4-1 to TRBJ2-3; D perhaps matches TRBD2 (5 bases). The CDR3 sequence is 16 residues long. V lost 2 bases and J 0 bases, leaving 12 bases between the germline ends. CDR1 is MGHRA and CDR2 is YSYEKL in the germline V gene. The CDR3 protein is CASSQPTRGSTDTQYF. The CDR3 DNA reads TGCGCCAGCAGCCAACCAACCAGAGGGAGCACAGATACGCAGTATTTT.

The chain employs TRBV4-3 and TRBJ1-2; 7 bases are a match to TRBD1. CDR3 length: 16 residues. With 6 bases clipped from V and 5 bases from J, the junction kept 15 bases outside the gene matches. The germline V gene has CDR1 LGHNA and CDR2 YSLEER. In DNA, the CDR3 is TGCGCCAGCAGTCGCAGCTCAGGGGGTCCTCAATATGGCTACACCTTC. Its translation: CASSRSSGGPQYGYTF.

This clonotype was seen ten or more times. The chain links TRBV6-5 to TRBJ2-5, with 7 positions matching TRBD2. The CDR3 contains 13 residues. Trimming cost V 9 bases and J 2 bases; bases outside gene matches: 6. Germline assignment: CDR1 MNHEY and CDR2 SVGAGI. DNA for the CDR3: TGTGCCAGTCAGACTAGCCCTCAAGAGACCCAGTACTTC. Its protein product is CASQTSPQETQYF.

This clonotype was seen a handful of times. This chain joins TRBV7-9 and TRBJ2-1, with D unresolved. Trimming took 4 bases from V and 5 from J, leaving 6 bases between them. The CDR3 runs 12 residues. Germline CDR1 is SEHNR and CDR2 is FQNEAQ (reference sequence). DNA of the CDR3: TGTGCCAGCAGCTACGGAGACAATGAGCAGTTCTTC. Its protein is CASSYGDNEQFF.

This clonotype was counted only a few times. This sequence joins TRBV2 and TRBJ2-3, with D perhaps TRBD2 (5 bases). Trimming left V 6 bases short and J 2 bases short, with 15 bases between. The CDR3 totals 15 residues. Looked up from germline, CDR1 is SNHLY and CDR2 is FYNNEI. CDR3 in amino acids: CASRPGRTYTDTQYF. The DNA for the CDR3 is TGTGCCAGCAGACCAGGCAGGACTTACACAGATACGCAGTATTTT.

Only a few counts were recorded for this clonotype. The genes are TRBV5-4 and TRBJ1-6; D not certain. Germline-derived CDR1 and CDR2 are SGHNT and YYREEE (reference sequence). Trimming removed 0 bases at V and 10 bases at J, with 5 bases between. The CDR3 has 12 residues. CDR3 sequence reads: CASSLDVSPLHF. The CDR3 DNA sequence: TGTGCCAGCAGCTTGGACGTCTCACCCCTCCACTTT.

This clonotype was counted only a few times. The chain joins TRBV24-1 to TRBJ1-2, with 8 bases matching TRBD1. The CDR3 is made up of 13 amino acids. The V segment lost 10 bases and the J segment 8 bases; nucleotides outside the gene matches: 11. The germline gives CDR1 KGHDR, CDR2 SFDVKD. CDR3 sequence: CATRGTGEVGYTF. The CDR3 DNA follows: TGTGCCACAAGAGGGACAGGCGAGGTGGGCTACACCTTC.

The CDR3 loop is CAISENGGGTDTQYF. CDR3 in DNA: TGTGCCATCAGTGAAAACGGGGGGGGCACAGATACGCAGTATTTT. This chain links TRBV10-3 with TRBJ2-3; 8 bases match TRBD2. Looked up from germline, CDR1 is ENHRY and CDR2 is SYGVKD. V lost 3 bases to trimming and J lost 1 base; unmatched junction nucleotides: 3. This CDR3 comprises 15 residues.

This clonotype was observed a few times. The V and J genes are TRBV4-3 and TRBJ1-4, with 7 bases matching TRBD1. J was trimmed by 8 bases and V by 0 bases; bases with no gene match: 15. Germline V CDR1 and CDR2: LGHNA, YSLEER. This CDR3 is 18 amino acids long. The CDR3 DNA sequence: TGCGCCAGCAGCCAAGATATTAAAAGGGGGCGCAGCTGGGAAAAACTGTTTTTT. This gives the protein CASSQDIKRGRSWEKLFF.

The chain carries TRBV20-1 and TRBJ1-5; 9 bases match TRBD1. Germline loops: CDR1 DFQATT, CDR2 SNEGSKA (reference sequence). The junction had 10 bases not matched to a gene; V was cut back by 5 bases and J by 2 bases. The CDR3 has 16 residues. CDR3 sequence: CSAGRTGDQGNQPQHF. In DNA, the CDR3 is TGCAGTGCTGGCCGGACAGGGGATCAGGGCAATCAGCCCCAGCATTTT.

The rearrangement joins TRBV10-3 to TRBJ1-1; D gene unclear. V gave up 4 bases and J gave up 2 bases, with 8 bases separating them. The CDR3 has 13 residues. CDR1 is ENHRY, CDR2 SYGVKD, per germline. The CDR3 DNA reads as TGTGCCATCAGTGGGATGGATAACACTGAAGCTTTCTTT. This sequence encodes CAISGMDNTEAFF.

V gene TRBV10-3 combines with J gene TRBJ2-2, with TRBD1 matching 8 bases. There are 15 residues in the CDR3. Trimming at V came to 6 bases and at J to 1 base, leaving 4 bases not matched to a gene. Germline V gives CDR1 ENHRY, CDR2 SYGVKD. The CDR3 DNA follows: TGTGCCATCAGGCCCGGGACAGGGAACACCGGGGAGCTGTTTTTT. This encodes CAIRPGTGNTGELFF.

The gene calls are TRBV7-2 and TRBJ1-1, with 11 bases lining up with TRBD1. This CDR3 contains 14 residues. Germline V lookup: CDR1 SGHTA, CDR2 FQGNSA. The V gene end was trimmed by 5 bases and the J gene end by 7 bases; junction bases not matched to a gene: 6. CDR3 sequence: CASSLGQGVGEAFF. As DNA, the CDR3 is TGTGCCAGCAGCCTGGGACAGGGGGTTGGTGAAGCTTTCTTT.

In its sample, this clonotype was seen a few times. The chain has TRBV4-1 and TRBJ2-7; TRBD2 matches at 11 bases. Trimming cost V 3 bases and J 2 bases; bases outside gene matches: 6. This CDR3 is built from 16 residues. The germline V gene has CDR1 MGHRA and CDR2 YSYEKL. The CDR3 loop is CASSQWTSGRTYEQYF. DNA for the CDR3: TGCGCCAGCAGCCAGTGGACTAGCGGGCGAACCTACGAGCAGTACTTC.

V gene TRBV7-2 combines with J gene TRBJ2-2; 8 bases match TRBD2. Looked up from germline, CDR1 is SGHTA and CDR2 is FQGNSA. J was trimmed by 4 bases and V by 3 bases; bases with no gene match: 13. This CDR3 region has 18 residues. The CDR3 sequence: CASSFSDAGGWATGELFF. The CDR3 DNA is TGTGCCAGCAGCTTTTCCGACGCGGGGGGATGGGCCACCGGGGAGCTGTTTTTT.

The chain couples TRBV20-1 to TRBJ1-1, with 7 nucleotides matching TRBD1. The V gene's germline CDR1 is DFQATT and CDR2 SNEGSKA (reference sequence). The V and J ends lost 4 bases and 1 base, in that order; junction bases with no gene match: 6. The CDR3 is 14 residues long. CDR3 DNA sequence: TGCAGTGCTAACCGGGACAGCCCGAACACTGAAGCTTTCTTT. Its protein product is CSANRDSPNTEAFF.

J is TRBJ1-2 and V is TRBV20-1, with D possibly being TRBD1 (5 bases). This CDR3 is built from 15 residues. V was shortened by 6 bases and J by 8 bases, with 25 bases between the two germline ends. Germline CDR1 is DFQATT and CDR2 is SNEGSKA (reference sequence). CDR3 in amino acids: CSAPRVPFSEGGYTF. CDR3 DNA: TGCAGTGCCCCCAGGGTACCGTTTTCCGAGGGAGGCTACACCTTC.

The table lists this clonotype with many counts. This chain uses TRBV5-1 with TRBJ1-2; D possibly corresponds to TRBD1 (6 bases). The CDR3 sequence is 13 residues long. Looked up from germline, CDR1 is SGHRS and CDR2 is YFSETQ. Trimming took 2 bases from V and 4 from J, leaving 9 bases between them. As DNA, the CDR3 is TGCGCCAGCAGCTTTGGGGGCGGCTATGGCTACACCTTC. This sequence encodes CASSFGGGYGYTF. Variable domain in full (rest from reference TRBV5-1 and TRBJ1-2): KAGVTQTPRYLIKTRGQQVTLSCSPISGHRSVSWYQQTPGQGLQFLFEYFSETQRNKGNFPGRFSGRQFSNSRSEMNVSTLELGDSALYLCASSFGGGYGYTFGSGTRLTVV.

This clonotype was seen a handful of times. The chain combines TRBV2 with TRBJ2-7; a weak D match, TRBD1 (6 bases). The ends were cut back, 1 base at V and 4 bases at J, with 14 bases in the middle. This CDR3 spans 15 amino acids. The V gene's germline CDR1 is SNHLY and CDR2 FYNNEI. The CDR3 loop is CASSEEGRGPYEQYF. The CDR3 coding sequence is TGTGCCAGCAGTGAAGAGGGCAGGGGACCGTACGAGCAGTACTTC.

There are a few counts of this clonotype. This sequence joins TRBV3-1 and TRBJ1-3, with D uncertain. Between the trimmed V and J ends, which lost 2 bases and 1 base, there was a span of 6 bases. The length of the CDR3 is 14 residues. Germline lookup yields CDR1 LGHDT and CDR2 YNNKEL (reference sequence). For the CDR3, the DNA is TGTGCCAGCAGCCAAACACAGTCTGGAAACACCATATATTTT. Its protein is CASSQTQSGNTIYF. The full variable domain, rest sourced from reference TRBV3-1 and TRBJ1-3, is DTAVSQTPKYLVTQMGNDKSIKCEQNLGHDTMYWYKQDSKKFLKIMFSYNNKELIINETVPNRFSPKSPDKAHLNLHINSLELGDSAVYFCASSQTQSGNTIYFGEGSWLTVV.

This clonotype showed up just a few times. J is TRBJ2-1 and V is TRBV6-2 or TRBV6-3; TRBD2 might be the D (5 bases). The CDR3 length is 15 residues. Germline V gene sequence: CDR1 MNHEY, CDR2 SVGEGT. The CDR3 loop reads CSGGGKPSSYNEQFF. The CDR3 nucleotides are TGTTCCGGAGGTGGTAAACCAAGCTCCTACAATGAGCAGTTCTTC.

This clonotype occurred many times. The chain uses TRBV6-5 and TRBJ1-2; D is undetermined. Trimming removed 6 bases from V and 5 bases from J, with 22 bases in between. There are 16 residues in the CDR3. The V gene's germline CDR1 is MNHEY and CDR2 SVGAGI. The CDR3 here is CASSPLEHSTPYGYTF. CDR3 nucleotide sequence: TGTGCCAGCAGCCCTCTGGAACACAGTACGCCTTATGGCTACACCTTC.

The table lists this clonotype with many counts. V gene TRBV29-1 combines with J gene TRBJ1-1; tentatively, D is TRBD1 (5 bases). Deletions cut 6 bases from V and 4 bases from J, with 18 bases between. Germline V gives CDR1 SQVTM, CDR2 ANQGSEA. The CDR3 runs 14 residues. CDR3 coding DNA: TGCAGCGTCGCCTCGAGGGGTTTAAGCACTGAAGCTTTCTTT. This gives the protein CSVASRGLSTEAFF.

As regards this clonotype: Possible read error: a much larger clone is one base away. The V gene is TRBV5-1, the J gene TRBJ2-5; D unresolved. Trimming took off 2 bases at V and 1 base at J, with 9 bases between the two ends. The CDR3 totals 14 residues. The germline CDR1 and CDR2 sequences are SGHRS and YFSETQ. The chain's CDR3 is CASSFAWGQETQYF. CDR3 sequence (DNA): TGCGCCAGCAGCTTTGCCTGGGGCCAAGAGACCCAGTACTTC.

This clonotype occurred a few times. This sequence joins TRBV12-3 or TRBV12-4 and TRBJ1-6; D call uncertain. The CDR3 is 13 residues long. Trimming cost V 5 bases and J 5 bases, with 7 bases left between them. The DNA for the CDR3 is TGTGCCAGCAGTGCATTTAATAATTCACCCCTCCACTTT. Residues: CASSAFNNSPLHF.

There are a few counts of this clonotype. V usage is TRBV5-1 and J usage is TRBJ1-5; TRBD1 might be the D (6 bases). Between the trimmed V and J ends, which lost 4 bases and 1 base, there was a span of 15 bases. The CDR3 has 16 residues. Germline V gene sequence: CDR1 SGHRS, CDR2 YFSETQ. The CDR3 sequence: CASSPTPQGSNQPQHF. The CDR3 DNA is TGCGCCAGCAGCCCAACCCCACAGGGAAGCAATCAGCCCCAGCATTTT.